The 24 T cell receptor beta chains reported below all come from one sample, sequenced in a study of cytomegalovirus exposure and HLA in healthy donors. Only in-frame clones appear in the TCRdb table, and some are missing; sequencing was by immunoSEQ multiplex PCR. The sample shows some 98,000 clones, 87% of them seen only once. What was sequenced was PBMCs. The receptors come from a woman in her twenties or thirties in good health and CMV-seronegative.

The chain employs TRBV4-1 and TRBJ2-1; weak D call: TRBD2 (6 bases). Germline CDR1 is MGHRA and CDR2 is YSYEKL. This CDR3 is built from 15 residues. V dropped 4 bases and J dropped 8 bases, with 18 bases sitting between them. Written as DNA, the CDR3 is TGCGCCAGCAGCCCAGTCATCCTAGCGTCGGATGAGCAGTTCTTC. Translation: CASSPVILASDEQFF.

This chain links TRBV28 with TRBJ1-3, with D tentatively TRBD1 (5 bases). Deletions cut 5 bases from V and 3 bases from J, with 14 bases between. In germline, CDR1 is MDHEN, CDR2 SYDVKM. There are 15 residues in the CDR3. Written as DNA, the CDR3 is TGTGCCAGCAGTCTCTCAGGGTCACTTGGAAACACCATATATTTT. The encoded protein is CASSLSGSLGNTIYF.

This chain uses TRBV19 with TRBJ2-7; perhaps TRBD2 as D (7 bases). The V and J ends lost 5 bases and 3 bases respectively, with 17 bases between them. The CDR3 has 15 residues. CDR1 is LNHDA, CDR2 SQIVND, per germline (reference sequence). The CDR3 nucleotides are TGTGCCAGTAGTGAAGGAGGGGGGGCTATCTACGAGCAGTACTTC. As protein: CASSEGGGAIYEQYF.

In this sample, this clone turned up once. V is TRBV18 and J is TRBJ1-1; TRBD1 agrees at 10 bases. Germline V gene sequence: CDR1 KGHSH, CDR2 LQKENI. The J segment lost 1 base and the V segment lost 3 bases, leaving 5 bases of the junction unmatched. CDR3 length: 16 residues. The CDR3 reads CASSPRQGASNTEAFF. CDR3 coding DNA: TGTGCCAGCTCACCGCGACAGGGGGCCTCGAACACTGAAGCTTTCTTT.

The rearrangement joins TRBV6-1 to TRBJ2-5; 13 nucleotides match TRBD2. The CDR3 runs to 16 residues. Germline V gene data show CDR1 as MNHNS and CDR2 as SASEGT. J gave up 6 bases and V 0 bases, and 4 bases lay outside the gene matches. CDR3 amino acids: CASSEAGTSGVKTQYF. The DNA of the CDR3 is TGTGCCAGCAGTGAAGCCGGGACTAGCGGGGTGAAGACCCAGTACTTC.

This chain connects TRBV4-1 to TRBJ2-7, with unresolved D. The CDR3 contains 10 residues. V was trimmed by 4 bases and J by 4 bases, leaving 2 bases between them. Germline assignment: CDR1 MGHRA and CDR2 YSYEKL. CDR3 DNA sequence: TGCGCCAGCAGCCCTTACGAGCAGTACTTC. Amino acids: CASSPYEQYF.

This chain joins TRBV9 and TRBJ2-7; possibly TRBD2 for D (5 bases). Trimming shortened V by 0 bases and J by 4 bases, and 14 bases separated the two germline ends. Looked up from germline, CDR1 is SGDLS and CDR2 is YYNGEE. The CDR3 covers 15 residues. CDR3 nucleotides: TGTGCCAGCAGCGTAGGGACGGGAAGCGAATACGAGCAGTACTTC. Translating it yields CASSVGTGSEYEQYF.

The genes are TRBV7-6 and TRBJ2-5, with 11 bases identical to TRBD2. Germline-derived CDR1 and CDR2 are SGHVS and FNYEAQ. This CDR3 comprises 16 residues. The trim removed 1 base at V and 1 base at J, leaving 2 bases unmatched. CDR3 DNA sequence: TGTGCCAGCAGCTTAGGGACTAGCGGGTTCCAAGAGACCCAGTACTTC. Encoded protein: CASSLGTSGFQETQYF. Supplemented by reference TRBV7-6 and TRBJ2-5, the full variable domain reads GAGVSQSPRYKVTKRGQDVALRCDPISGHVSLYWYRQALGQGPEFLTYFNYEAQQDKSGLPNDRFSAERPEGSISTLTIQRTEQRDSAMYRCASSLGTSGFQETQYFGPGTRLLVL.

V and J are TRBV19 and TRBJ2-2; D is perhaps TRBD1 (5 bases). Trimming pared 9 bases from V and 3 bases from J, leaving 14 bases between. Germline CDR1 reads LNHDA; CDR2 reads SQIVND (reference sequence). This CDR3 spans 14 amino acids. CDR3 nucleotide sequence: TGTGCCAGCAGGGTTTCCGGATACACCGGGGAGCTGTTTTTT. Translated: CASRVSGYTGELFF.

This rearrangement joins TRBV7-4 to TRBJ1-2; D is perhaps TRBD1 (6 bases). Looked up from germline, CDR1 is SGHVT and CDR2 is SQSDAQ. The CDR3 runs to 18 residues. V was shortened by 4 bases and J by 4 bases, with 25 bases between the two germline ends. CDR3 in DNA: TGTGCCAGCAGCTCCCCAACAGGGTTTTTTCGGGTTTGCTATGGCTACACCTTC. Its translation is CASSSPTGFFRVCYGYTF.

The chain's CDR3 is CASSIRGRENLQFF. CDR3 nucleotides: TGTGCCAGTAGTATTCGGGGTCGTGAAAATTTGCAGTTCTTC. The chain links TRBV19 to TRBJ2-1, with a weak D call TRBD2 (5 bases). CDR1 is LNHDA and CDR2 is SQIVND in the germline V gene (reference sequence). V lost 3 bases and J 12 bases, leaving 18 bases between the germline ends. This CDR3 has 14 amino acids.

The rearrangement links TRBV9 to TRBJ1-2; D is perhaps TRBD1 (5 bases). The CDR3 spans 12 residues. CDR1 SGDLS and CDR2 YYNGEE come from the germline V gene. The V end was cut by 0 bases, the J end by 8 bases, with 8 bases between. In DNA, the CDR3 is TGTGCCAGCAGCGTAGAGGGGTTGGGCTACACCTTC. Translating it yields CASSVEGLGYTF.

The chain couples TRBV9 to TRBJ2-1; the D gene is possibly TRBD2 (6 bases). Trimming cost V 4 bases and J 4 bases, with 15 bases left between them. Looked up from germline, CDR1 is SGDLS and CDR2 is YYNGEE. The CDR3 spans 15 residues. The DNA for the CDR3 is TGTGCCAGCAGCCCCCGAGGGACTGGATACAATGAGCAGTTCTTC. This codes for CASSPRGTGYNEQFF.

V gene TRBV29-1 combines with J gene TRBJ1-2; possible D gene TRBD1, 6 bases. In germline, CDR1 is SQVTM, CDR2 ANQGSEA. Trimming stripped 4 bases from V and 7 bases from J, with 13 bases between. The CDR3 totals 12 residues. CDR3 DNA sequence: TGCAGCGTTGCGGGGGGGCCGGGTGGCTACACCTTC. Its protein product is CSVAGGPGGYTF.

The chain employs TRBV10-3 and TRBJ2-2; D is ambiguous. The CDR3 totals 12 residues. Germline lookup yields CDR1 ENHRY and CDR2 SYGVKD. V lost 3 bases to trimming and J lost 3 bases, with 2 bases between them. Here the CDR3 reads CAISDYTGELFF. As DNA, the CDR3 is TGTGCCATCAGTGACTACACCGGGGAGCTGTTTTTT.

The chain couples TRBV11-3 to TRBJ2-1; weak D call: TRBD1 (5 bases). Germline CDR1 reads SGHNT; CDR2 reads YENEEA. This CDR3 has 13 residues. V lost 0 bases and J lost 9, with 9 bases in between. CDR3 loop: CASSLEDNGEQFF. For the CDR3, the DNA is TGTGCCAGCAGCTTAGAGGACAATGGTGAGCAGTTCTTC. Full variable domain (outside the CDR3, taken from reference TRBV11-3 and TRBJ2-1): EAGVVQSPRYKIIEKKQPVAFWCNPISGHNTLYWYLQNLGQGPELLIRYENEEAVDDSQLPKDRFSAERLKGVDSTLKIQPAELGDSAVYLCASSLEDNGEQFFGPGTRLTVL.

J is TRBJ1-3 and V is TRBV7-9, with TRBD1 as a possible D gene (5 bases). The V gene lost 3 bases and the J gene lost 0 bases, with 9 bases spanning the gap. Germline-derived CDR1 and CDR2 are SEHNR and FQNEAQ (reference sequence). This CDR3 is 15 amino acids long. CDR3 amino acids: CASSFYGGSGNTIYF. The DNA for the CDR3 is TGTGCCAGCAGCTTTTACGGGGGCTCTGGAAACACCATATATTTT.

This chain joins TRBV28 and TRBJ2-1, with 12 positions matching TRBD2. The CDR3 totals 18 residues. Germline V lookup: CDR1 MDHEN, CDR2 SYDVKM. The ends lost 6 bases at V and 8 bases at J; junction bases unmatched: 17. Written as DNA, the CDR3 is TGTGCCAGCAGGCCTCTAGGCCTTCTAGCGGGAGGGAAAGATGAGCAGTTCTTC. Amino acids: CASRPLGLLAGGKDEQFF. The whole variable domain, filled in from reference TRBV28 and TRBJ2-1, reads DVKVTQSSRYLVKRTGEKVFLECVQDMDHENMFWYRQDPGLGLRLIYFSYDVKMKEKGDIPEGYSVSREKKERFSLILESASTNQTSMYLCASRPLGLLAGGKDEQFFGPGTRLTVL.

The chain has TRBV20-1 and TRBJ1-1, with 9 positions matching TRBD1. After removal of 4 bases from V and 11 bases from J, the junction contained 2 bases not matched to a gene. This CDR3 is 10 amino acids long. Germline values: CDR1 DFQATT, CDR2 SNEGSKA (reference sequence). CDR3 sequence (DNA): TGCAGTGCTAAACAGGGGGCGGCTTTCTTT. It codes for CSAKQGAAFF.

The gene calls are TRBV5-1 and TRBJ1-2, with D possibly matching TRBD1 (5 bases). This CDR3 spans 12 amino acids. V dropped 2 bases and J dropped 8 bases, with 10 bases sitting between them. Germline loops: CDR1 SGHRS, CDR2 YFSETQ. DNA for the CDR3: TGCGCCAGCAGCTTAGACGGGGGAGGCTACACCTTC. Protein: CASSLDGGGYTF.

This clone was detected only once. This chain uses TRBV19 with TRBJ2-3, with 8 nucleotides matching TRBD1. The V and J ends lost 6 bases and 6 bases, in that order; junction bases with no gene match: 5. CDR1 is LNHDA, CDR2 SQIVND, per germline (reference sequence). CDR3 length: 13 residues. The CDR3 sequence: CASSIQGVDTQYF. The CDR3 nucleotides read TGTGCCAGTAGCATACAGGGGGTGGATACGCAGTATTTT.

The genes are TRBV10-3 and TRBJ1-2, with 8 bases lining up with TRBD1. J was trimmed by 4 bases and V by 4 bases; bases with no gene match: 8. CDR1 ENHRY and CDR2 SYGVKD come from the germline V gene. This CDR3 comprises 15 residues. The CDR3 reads CAISASDRESYGYTF. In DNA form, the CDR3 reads TGTGCCATCAGTGCGTCGGACAGGGAGAGCTATGGCTACACCTTC.

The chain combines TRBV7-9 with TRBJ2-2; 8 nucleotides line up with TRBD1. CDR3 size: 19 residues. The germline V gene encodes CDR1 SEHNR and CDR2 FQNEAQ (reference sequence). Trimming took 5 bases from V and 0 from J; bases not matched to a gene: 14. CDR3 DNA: TGTGCCAGCAGCCACCGGACAGGGCGCAGACTTGCGAACACCGGGGAGCTGTTTTTT. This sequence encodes CASSHRTGRRLANTGELFF.

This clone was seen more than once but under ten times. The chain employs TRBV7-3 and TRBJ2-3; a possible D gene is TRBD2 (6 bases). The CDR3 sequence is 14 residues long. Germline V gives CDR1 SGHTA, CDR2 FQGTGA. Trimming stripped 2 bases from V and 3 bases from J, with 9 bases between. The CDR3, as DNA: TGTGCCAGCAGCTTATCTGCGGGGACAGATACGCAGTATTTT. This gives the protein CASSLSAGTDTQYF.